This is a list of T cell receptor beta chains from one sample in a study of breast tumors, draining lymph nodes, adjacent tissues. TCRdb redid the calling of the multiplex PCR reads with MiXCR, one entry per CDR3 protein. The sample includes some 150,000 distinct CDR3 sequences, approximately 20% of them seen just once. The sample taken for sequencing was axillary lymph node tissue. These receptors were obtained from a female donor with breast cancer. Some clones in this sample may be carry-over from other donors' samples. CDR3s include the opening cysteine and the closing phenylalanine or tryptophan. The order of the fields is clone size, D gene, V gene, J gene, CDR3 DNA, CDR3 protein. A D gene is named only where the DNA matches it firmly. Clone sizes are given selectively: once, few, many, or a class where the clone is expanded.

abundance: many; d_gene: NA; v_gene: TRBV12-3/TRBV12-4; j_gene: TRBJ2-5; CDR3nt: TGTGCCAGCAGTTTAGTTGTGGGGGCGCCGGAGACCCAGTACTTC; CDR3aa: CASSLVVGAPETQYF
abundance: NA; d_gene: TRBD1; v_gene: TRBV28; j_gene: TRBJ1-5; CDR3nt: TGTGCCAGCAGTTTCAGGGGGCTCGGCAATCAGCCCCAGCATTTT; CDR3aa: CASSFRGLGNQPQHF
abundance: many; d_gene: TRBD2; v_gene: TRBV29-1; j_gene: TRBJ2-1; CDR3nt: TGCAGCGCACTAGCGGGAGGAGGGAGTGAGCAGTTCTTC; CDR3aa: CSALAGGGSEQFF
abundance: NA; d_gene: NA; v_gene: TRBV6-5; j_gene: TRBJ2-2; CDR3nt: TGTGGCAGCAGTTACGCCGGGGAGCTGTTTTTT; CDR3aa: CGSSYAGELFF
abundance: few; d_gene: NA; v_gene: TRBV6-6; j_gene: TRBJ2-4; CDR3nt: TGTGCCAGCATTTCAGGGGGGGGAAACATTCAGTACTTC; CDR3aa: CASISGGGNIQYF
abundance: many; d_gene: NA; v_gene: TRBV7-2; j_gene: TRBJ2-2; CDR3nt: TGTGCCAGCAGCTTTCAGGAAAACACCGGGGAGCTGTTTTTT; CDR3aa: CASSFQENTGELFF
abundance: few; d_gene: NA; v_gene: TRBV3-1; j_gene: TRBJ2-2; CDR3nt: TGTGCCAGCAGCCAAGTTCCAGACCCCACCGGGGAGCTGTTTTTT; CDR3aa: CASSQVPDPTGELFF
abundance: NA; d_gene: TRBD2; v_gene: TRBV7-9; j_gene: TRBJ2-3; CDR3nt: TGTGCCAGCAGTTCCGGACTAGCGGGTGCAGATACGCAGTATTTT; CDR3aa: CASSSGLAGADTQYF
abundance: few; d_gene: TRBD1; v_gene: TRBV4-2; j_gene: TRBJ2-3; CDR3nt: TGTGCCCGCAGCCAAGGGACAGGCTCCGGGACAAGCACAGATACGCAGTATTTT; CDR3aa: CARSQGTGSGTSTDTQYF
abundance: many; d_gene: NA; v_gene: TRBV6-2/TRBV6-3; j_gene: TRBJ2-7; CDR3nt: TGTGCCAGCAGTTCCCTCGGCGAGCAGTACTTC; CDR3aa: CASSSLGEQYF
abundance: many; d_gene: TRBD1; v_gene: TRBV28; j_gene: TRBJ1-5; CDR3nt: TGTGCCAGCAGCCACAGGGGGCTGGTCCAGCCCCAGCATTTT; CDR3aa: CASSHRGLVQPQHF
abundance: many; d_gene: TRBD1; v_gene: TRBV29-1; j_gene: TRBJ2-7; CDR3nt: TGCAGCGTTGGCCTCTACAGGGGCTACGAGCAGTACTTC; CDR3aa: CSVGLYRGYEQYF
abundance: NA; d_gene: NA; v_gene: TRBV6-2/TRBV6-3; j_gene: TRBJ2-4; CDR3nt: TGTGCCAGCAGTTACGGCCCGGGAAAAAACATTCAGTACTTC; CDR3aa: CASSYGPGKNIQYF